Sequencing of this TCR beta chain was carried out in a study of T cell changes during pregnancy in multiple sclerosis. Some clones are missing from TCRdb's copy, which holds only in-frame ones; the method was immunoSEQ multiplex PCR. This repertoire shows 49,000 or so clones, 94% found once; its top ten account for approximately 5.5%. V lost 1 base, J lost 0 bases, and 19 bases lay in between. The length of the CDR3 is 18 residues. The V gene's germline CDR1 is GTSNPN and CDR2 SVGIG (reference sequence). This sequence originates from a female donor with multiple sclerosis, enrolled in a pregnancy study. The input for sequencing was CD8+ T cells from peripheral blood mononuclear cells, taken before pregnancy. The chain is built from TRBV30 and TRBJ2-1; D might be TRBD1 (6 bases). In DNA form, the CDR3 reads TGTGCCTGGAGTGGACCCTCCCTTACAGGGAGCTCCTACAATGAGCAGTTCTTC. It yields the protein CAWSGPSLTGSSYNEQFF.